This TCR beta chain was profiled in a study of blood T cell repertoires in COVID-19. At the level of the study: Both acute and convalescent COVID-19 samples were obtained from the United States, Italy and Spain. PBMCs, B-cell-depleted T cells, or T cells provided the cDNA or gDNA that made up the material.

Per the study methods: Reference gene primer amplification yielded estimated nucleated cell counts. Measured with immunoSEQ multiplex PCR; TCRdb has only the in-frame clones, and not every one. That table supplies the V and J calls and clone size; D and trimming were determined from the DNA. The profile shows about 250,000 clones, around 82% of them singletons. The CDR3 has 14 amino acids. Trimming cost V 8 bases and J 5 bases, with 18 bases left between them. Germline V CDR1 and CDR2: LNHDA, SQIVND (reference sequence). The sequenced material came from peripheral blood. The genes are TRBV19 and TRBJ1-1; possible D gene TRBD1, 5 bases. The TCR comes from a man aged 80 or over with acute or convalescent COVID-19. The CDR3, as DNA: TGTGCCAGTTCCGGGACCTCAGGGAGGACTGAAGCTTTCTTT. It encodes CASSGTSGRTEAFF.